This T cell receptor (beta chain) was recorded in a study of radiation and T cells in renal cell carcinoma. As for the study in general: Nephrectomy followed 15 Gy stereotactic body radiation by 4 weeks. Findings of the study overall: No pretreatment tumor biopsies were available for baseline clonotypes. From baseline, blood top tumor clonotypes peaked at 2 weeks post-radiation.

The method was immunoSEQ multiplex PCR; TCRdb's version includes in-frame clones alone and lacks a portion of them. The repertoire holds under 65,000 clones, with 65% to 80% as singletons. This CDR3 has 15 amino acids. CDR1 is MRHNA and CDR2 is SNTAGT in the germline V gene. J was trimmed by 2 bases and V by 6 bases; bases with no gene match: 4. As for time point: baseline pretreatment blood. Documented treatment: 15 Gy SBRT to primary tumor, nephrectomy 4 weeks later. The patient's renal cell carcinoma had clear cell pathology. A remark on this clone: Antigen: not known.

This sequence joins TRBV6-4 and TRBJ2-6; TRBD1 matches 7 bases. The origin of this receptor is a man aged 55 to 69 with renal cell carcinoma. The sequencing here drew on blood, taken from a patient whose treatment included radiotherapy and nephrectomy. The CDR3 reads CASRGQVAGANVLTF. The CDR3 coding sequence is TGTGCCAGCAGAGGACAGGTTGCTGGGGCCAACGTCCTGACTTTC.